This T cell receptor beta chain was sequenced for a study of cytomegalovirus exposure and HLA in healthy donors. Study at large: For the roughly 400 genotyped donors, roughly 81% fell within the Caucasian-associated ancestry cluster.

The germline gives CDR1 SGHNT, CDR2 YYREEE (reference sequence). V was cut by 3 bases and J by 7 bases, with 12 bases left in between. The CDR3 length is 13 residues. To note about this clone: Its antigen is as yet unknown.

The study, taken as a whole, reports: In presence/absence analyses, roughly uniform sequencing depth across donors was assumed.

Both 60 Vbeta primers and 13 Jbeta primers went into the PCR. Data came from immunoSEQ multiplex PCR; TCRdb stores just in-frame clones and leaves some out. Of roughly 200,000 clones in the sample, around 77% were seen once. The rearrangement joins TRBV5-4 to TRBJ2-3; D perhaps matches TRBD2 (5 bases). The sequenced material came from PBMCs. This clonotype was sampled from a man aged 25-45 years in good health and CMV-seronegative. The CDR3 region is CASSYEAGNTQYF. In DNA form, the CDR3 reads TGTGCCAGCAGCTACGAGGCGGGTAATACGCAGTATTTT.